The T cell receptor (beta chain) described here comes from a study of identical twins. The study's findings and limits: High-abundance cord blood beta clonotypes had fewer insertions; memory repertoires showed none.

TCRdb used MiXCR to reprocess the 5' RACE reads, holding one entry per CDR3 protein. The sample has roughly 1,500,000 distinct CDR3 sequences, less than 40% seen once. Germline CDR1 reads MGHRA; CDR2 reads YSYEKL. The CDR3 extends over 15 amino acids. Trimming shortened V by 4 bases and J by 0 bases, and 12 bases separated the two germline ends. Each donor (without exception) was a healthy Caucasian. This clonotype was counted between two and nine times. The antigen remains undetermined. This TCR was sampled from a newborn girl in good health. The V call is TRBV4-1, the J call TRBJ1-2, with D possibly matching TRBD1 (5 bases). The sequenced sample was cord blood. This CDR3 is CASSPTTGANYGYTF. DNA for the CDR3: TGCGCCAGCAGCCCTACCACGGGGGCTAACTATGGCTACACCTTC.